The sequence of this TCR beta chain was determined in a study of glioma-infiltrating T cells after dendritic cell vaccination. CDR1 and CDR2 (germline): SGHNT, YENEEA. There are 16 residues in the CDR3. V lost 5 bases and J lost 0; bases outside the gene matches: 6. Sample time point: after dendritic cell vaccination, including at tumor progression/relapse. Before vaccination, two weeks after the third vaccination, and at progression, PBMC were collected. Method: immunoSEQ multiplex PCR; TCRdb's copy keeps in-frame clones and lacks some. Of roughly 100,000 clones detected, under 85% appear once; the ten largest clones hold approximately 6.6%. This clone was seen only once.

This chain links TRBV11-3 with TRBJ2-3, with 9 bases fitting TRBD1. The sequence was obtained from a human donor with glioblastoma. Sequencing was performed on blood, taken after dendritic cell vaccination. As DNA, the CDR3 is TGTGCCAGCAGCGCCCAGACAGGGGGTAGCACAGATACGCAGTATTTT. As protein: CASSAQTGGSTDTQYF.